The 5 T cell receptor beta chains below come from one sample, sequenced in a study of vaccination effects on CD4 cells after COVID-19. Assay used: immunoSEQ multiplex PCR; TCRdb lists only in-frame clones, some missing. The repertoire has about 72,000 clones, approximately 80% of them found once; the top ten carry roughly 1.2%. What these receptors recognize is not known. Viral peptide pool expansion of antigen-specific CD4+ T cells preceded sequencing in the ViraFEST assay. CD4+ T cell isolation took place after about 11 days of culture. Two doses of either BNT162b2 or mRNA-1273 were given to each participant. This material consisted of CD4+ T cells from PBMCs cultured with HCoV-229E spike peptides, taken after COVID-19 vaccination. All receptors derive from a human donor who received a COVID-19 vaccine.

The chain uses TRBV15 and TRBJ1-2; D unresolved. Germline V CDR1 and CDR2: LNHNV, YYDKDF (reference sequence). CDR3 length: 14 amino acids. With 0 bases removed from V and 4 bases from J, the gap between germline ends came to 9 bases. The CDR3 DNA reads TGTGCCACCAGCAGAGAGGGCAGAGGCTATGGCTACACCTTC. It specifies CATSREGRGYGYTF.

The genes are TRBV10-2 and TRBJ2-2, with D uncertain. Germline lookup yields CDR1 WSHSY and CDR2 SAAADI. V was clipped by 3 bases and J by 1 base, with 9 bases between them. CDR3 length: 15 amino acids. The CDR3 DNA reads TGCGCCAGCAGTGATTCCGGTTTGAACACCGGGGAGCTGTTTTTT. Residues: CASSDSGLNTGELFF.

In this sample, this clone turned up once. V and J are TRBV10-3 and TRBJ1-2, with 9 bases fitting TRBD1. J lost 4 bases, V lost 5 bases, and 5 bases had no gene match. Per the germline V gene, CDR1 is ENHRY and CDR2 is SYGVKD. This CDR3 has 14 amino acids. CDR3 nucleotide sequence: TGTGCCATCAGTCGGACAGGGGTGAGCTATGGCTACACCTTC. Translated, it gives CAISRTGVSYGYTF.

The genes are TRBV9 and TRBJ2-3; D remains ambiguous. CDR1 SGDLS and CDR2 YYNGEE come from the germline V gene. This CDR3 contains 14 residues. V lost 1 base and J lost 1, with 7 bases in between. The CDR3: CASSVLGGTDTQYF. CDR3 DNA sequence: TGTGCCAGCAGCGTACTAGGTGGCACAGATACGCAGTATTTT.

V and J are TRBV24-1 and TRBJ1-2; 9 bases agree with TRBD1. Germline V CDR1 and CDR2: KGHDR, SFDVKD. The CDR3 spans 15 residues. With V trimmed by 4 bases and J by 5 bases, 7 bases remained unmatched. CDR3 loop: CATSDTGTGTYGYTF. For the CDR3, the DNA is TGTGCCACCAGTGACACCGGGACAGGGACTTATGGCTACACCTTC.